The clone carrying this T cell receptor beta chain has more than one count but fewer than ten. CDR3 size: 17 residues. CDR1 is SGHDN, CDR2 FVKESK, per germline. The V end was cut by 4 bases, the J end by 8 bases, with 21 bases between. The data stem from a study of cytomegalovirus exposure and HLA in healthy donors. The study ran its PCR with 60 Vbeta and 13 Jbeta primers. This table comes from immunoSEQ multiplex PCR, and its TCRdb copy is limited to in-frame clones, with some not included. The sample comprises approximately 110,000 clones, around three quarters of which are singletons, and 2.6% rests with the top ten.

The sequence was collected from a man aged 50 to 60 in good health and CMV-seropositive. The chain uses TRBV14 and TRBJ1-6; D possibly corresponds to TRBD1 (6 bases). The material sequenced was PBMCs. The CDR3 spells CASSLIGGAETDSPLHF. The CDR3 DNA follows: TGTGCCAGCAGCCTCATAGGGGGGGCAGAGACGGATTCACCCCTCCACTTT. The whole variable domain, remainder taken from reference TRBV14 and TRBJ1-6, is EAGVTQFPSHSVIEKGQTVTLRCDPISGHDNLYWYRRVMGKEIKFLLHFVKESKQDESGMPNNRFLAERTGGTYSTLKVQPAELEDSGVYFCASSLIGGAETDSPLHFGNGTRLTVT.